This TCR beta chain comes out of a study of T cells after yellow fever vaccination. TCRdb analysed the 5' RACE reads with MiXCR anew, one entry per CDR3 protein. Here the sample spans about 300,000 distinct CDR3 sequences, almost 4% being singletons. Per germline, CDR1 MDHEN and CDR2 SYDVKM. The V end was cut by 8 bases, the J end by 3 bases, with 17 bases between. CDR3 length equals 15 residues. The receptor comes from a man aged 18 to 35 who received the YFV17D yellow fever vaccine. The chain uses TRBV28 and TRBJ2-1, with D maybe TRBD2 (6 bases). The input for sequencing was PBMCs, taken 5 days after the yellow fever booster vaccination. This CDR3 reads CASGLVGGYYNEQFF. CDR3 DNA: TGTGCCAGCGGGTTAGTGGGGGGATACTACAATGAGCAGTTCTTC. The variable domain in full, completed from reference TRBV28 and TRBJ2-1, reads DVKVTQSSRYLVKRTGEKVFLECVQDMDHENMFWYRQDPGLGLRLIYFSYDVKMKEKGDIPEGYSVSREKKERFSLILESASTNQTSMYLCASGLVGGYYNEQFFGPGTRLTVL.